One and the same sample provided the 28 T cell receptor beta chains below, sequenced in a study of blood T cell repertoires in COVID-19 (dated by TCRdb to the early 2020s). The method was the immunoSEQ multiplex PCR assay. TCRdb provides this immuneACCESS table in a form limited to in-frame rearrangements. Some clones are lacking; in checked studies, under half of them reflect an unresolved V gene, and why the rest are absent is not known. The table for this sample lists 200,000 to 300,000 clones; 88% of them were counted only once. Over 2% of the sample belongs to the ten largest clones. Specimen: PBMCs or T cells enriched from blood (not recorded which). These TCRs come from a woman aged 40-49 years with acute COVID-19.

The J gene is TRBJ1-2, the V gene TRBV27; TRBD1 matches 7 bases. V shed 2 bases and J 8 bases; nucleotides not matched to a gene: 2. The CDR3 has 12 amino acids. The germline gives CDR1 MNHEY, CDR2 SMNVEV (reference sequence). The CDR3 DNA is TGTGCCAGCAGTTTACGGGGACAGGGCTACACCTTC. Translation gives CASSLRGQGYTF.

The V call is TRBV5-4, the J call TRBJ1-3; 11 bases are a match to TRBD1. The J segment lost 7 bases and the V segment lost 3 bases, leaving 6 bases of the junction unmatched. CDR3 length: 15 amino acids. CDR1 and CDR2 (germline): SGHNT, YYREEE (reference sequence). The CDR3 spells CASSYIGQGANTIYF. The CDR3, as DNA: TGTGCCAGCAGCTATATCGGACAGGGGGCGAACACCATATATTTT.

The J gene is TRBJ2-3, the V gene TRBV5-6, with D perhaps TRBD2 (5 bases). V was pared by 7 bases and J by 0 bases, with 18 bases between. Per germline, CDR1 SGHDT and CDR2 YYEEEE. This CDR3 contains 16 residues. The CDR3 region has the DNA TGTGCCAGCCTCTCACGAGAGGGATCTAGCACAGATACGCAGTATTTT. Translated, it gives CASLSREGSSTDTQYF.

In its sample, this clone was seen a few times. This chain connects TRBV11-3 to TRBJ1-1; no clear D gene. Looked up from germline, CDR1 is SGHNT and CDR2 is YENEEA. The CDR3 contains 12 residues. Between the trimmed V and J ends, which lost 3 bases and 8 bases, there was a span of 10 bases. The CDR3 region is CASSFVSQEAFF. CDR3 DNA sequence: TGTGCCAGCAGCTTTGTTAGCCAGGAAGCTTTCTTT.

V usage is TRBV7-2 and J usage is TRBJ1-1; 9 bases line up with TRBD1. V gave up 5 bases and J gave up 7 bases; unmatched junction bases: 5. CDR3 size: 13 residues. Germline loops: CDR1 SGHTA, CDR2 FQGNSA. Here the CDR3 DNA reads TGTGCCAGCAGCAGGGACAGGGTCGGTGAAGCTTTCTTT. It translates to CASSRDRVGEAFF. The whole variable domain, remainder taken from reference TRBV7-2 and TRBJ1-1, is GAGVSQSPSNKVTEKGKDVELRCDPISGHTALYWYRQSLGQGLEFLIYFQGNSAPDKSGLPSDRFSAERTGGSVSTLTIQRTQQEDSAVYLCASSRDRVGEAFFGQGTRLTVV.

The CDR3 coding sequence is TGTGCCAGCAGTGACAACTACCGCACAGATACGCAGTATTTT. This codes for CASSDNYRTDTQYF. The V gene is TRBV2, the J gene TRBJ2-3; D remains ambiguous. Germline-derived CDR1 and CDR2 are SNHLY and FYNNEI. With 3 bases removed from V and 1 base from J, the gap between germline ends came to 8 bases. There are 14 residues in the CDR3.

This sequence joins TRBV4-3 and TRBJ1-2, with D tentatively TRBD1 (6 bases). CDR1 is LGHNA, CDR2 YSLEER, per germline. This CDR3 has 14 amino acids. V gave up 1 base and J gave up 4 bases, with 10 bases separating them. The CDR3 here is CASSQGQGTYGYTF. The CDR3 DNA follows: TGCGCCAGCAGCCAAGGGCAGGGGACCTATGGCTACACCTTC.

This clone was seen once. The V call is TRBV5-8, the J call TRBJ1-5, with 11 bases identical to TRBD1. This CDR3 has 15 residues. After removal of 4 bases from V and 3 bases from J, the junction contained 3 bases not matched to a gene. Germline CDR1 is SGHTS and CDR2 is YDEGEE. CDR3 nucleotide sequence: TGTGCCAGCAGCCGTGGACAGGGGGCCAATCAGCCCCAGCATTTT. The encoded protein is CASSRGQGANQPQHF.

This chain links TRBV14 with TRBJ1-2, with 11 bases aligning to TRBD1. CDR3 size: 16 residues. The V gene end was trimmed by 1 base and the J gene end by 5 bases; junction bases not matched to a gene: 6. The germline gives CDR1 SGHDN, CDR2 FVKESK. CDR3 in DNA: TGTGCCAGCAGCCAAGGCGGGACAGGGGGAGGTTATGGCTACACCTTC. Amino acids: CASSQGGTGGGYGYTF.

The chain is built from TRBV4-3 and TRBJ1-4; D might be TRBD1 (5 bases). CDR1 is LGHNA and CDR2 is YSLEER in the germline V gene. The CDR3 extends over 13 amino acids. Trimming stripped 0 bases from V and 13 bases from J, with 12 bases between. The DNA for the CDR3 is TGCGCCAGCAGCCAAGAACCGGGACTGAGACTGTTTTTT. It codes for CASSQEPGLRLFF.

V usage is TRBV7-2 and J usage is TRBJ1-5; 7 nucleotides match TRBD1. The CDR3 consists of 15 residues. V lost 5 bases to trimming and J lost 0 bases; unmatched junction nucleotides: 4. Germline V gene lookup returns CDR1 SGHTA and CDR2 FQGNSA. The CDR3 loop is CASSEGQYSNQPQHF. In nucleotides, the CDR3 is TGTGCCAGCAGCGAGGGACAGTATAGCAATCAGCCCCAGCATTTT. The full variable domain, with the rest looked up from reference TRBV7-2 and TRBJ1-5, is GAGVSQSPSNKVTEKGKDVELRCDPISGHTALYWYRQSLGQGLEFLIYFQGNSAPDKSGLPSDRFSAERTGGSVSTLTIQRTQQEDSAVYLCASSEGQYSNQPQHFGDGTRLSIL.

The chain joins TRBV13 to TRBJ2-7, with TRBD1 identical over 8 bases. The CDR3 loop spans 15 amino acids. Trimming cost V 5 bases and J 3 bases; bases outside gene matches: 9. Germline CDR1 and CDR2: PRHDT and FYEKMQ (reference sequence). The CDR3: CASSPYRGVGYEQYF. CDR3 nucleotide sequence: TGTGCCAGCAGCCCCTACAGGGGGGTCGGCTACGAGCAGTACTTC.

This chain uses TRBV6-5 with TRBJ1-1; tentatively, D is TRBD1 (6 bases). Trimming shortened V by 2 bases and J by 5 bases, and 9 bases separated the two germline ends. Per germline, CDR1 MNHEY and CDR2 SVGAGI. The CDR3 is 13 residues long. The CDR3 loop reads CASSYRDRTEAFF. DNA of the CDR3: TGTGCCAGCAGTTACCGCGACAGGACTGAAGCTTTCTTT.

The V gene is TRBV30, the J gene TRBJ2-1, with 8 positions matching TRBD2. CDR3 length equals 15 residues. Unmatched junction bases numbered 8, after V lost 0 bases and J lost 7 bases. Germline lookup yields CDR1 GTSNPN and CDR2 SVGIG (reference sequence). The CDR3: CAWSVGAGVGNEQFF. CDR3 nucleotides: TGTGCCTGGAGTGTCGGAGCGGGGGTAGGAAATGAGCAGTTCTTC.

The chain employs TRBV7-2 and TRBJ2-3, with 10 bases aligning to TRBD2. After removal of 1 base from V and 6 bases from J, the junction contained 7 bases not matched to a gene. The CDR3 is 16 amino acids. The germline CDR1 and CDR2 sequences are SGHTA and FQGNSA. As DNA, the CDR3 is TGTGCCAGCAGCTTAGTGGCTAGCGGGGGACGGGATACGCAGTATTTT. Protein: CASSLVASGGRDTQYF.

The chain joins TRBV25-1 to TRBJ1-1; the D gene is possibly TRBD1 (5 bases). V lost 8 bases to trimming and J lost 0 bases, with 16 bases between them. From germline, CDR1 is MGHDK and CDR2 SYGVNS. The CDR3 runs to 15 residues. The CDR3, as DNA: TGTGCCAGCGCCCCACAGAGACAGATGAACACTGAAGCTTTCTTT. Residues: CASAPQRQMNTEAFF.

CDR3 protein: CASQGFDSYEQYV. In DNA, the CDR3 is TGTGCCAGTCAGGGGTTTGACTCCTACGAGCAGTACGTC. This chain connects TRBV25-1 to TRBJ2-7, with D perhaps TRBD1 (6 bases). CDR3 size: 13 residues. Germline lookup yields CDR1 MGHDK and CDR2 SYGVNS. Between the trimmed V and J ends, which lost 9 bases and 0 bases, there was a span of 12 bases.

The chain has TRBV7-8 and TRBJ2-7; 7 nucleotides match TRBD2. The CDR3 sequence is 14 residues long. Looked up from germline, CDR1 is SGHVS and CDR2 is FQNEAQ. After removal of 3 bases from V and 6 bases from J, the junction contained 8 bases not matched to a gene. CDR3 in DNA: TGTGCCAGCAGCTTTAGTGGGAGGGCAGGCGAGCAGTACGTC. Translating gives CASSFSGRAGEQYV.

The chain couples TRBV27 to TRBJ1-1; D gene uncertain. Germline assignment: CDR1 MNHEY and CDR2 SMNVEV (reference sequence). Trimming pared 0 bases from V and 6 bases from J, leaving 8 bases between. This CDR3 contains 13 residues. The CDR3 DNA is TGTGCCAGCAGTTTATCGCCCAGCGCTGAAGCTTTCTTT. Translation gives CASSLSPSAEAFF.

CDR3 nucleotide sequence: TGTGCCAGCTCACTCCGGGACAGGGGAATAGCAACTAATTCACCCCTCCACTTT. This sequence encodes CASSLRDRGIATNSPLHF. The chain combines TRBV18 with TRBJ1-6, with 10 bases matching TRBD1. The CDR3 loop spans 18 amino acids. V shed 4 bases and J 6 bases; nucleotides not matched to a gene: 12. CDR1 KGHSH and CDR2 LQKENI come from the germline V gene.

V gene TRBV6-5 combines with J gene TRBJ2-7; 8 nucleotides align to TRBD1. J gave up 6 bases and V 9 bases, and 10 bases lay outside the gene matches. Germline V gives CDR1 MNHEY, CDR2 SVGAGI. The CDR3 has 13 amino acids. The chain's CDR3 is CASMAGTGREQYF. DNA for the CDR3: TGTGCCAGTATGGCCGGGACAGGCCGCGAGCAGTACTTC.

The V and J genes are TRBV11-2 and TRBJ2-5; TRBD1 aligns across 7 bases. CDR1 SGHAT and CDR2 FQNNGV come from the germline V gene. V gave up 1 base and J gave up 3 bases; unmatched junction bases: 8. The CDR3 consists of 16 residues. The CDR3 DNA reads as TGTGCCAGCAGCTTAGTGTCGCACAGGGGAAAAGAGACCCAGTACTTC. It codes for CASSLVSHRGKETQYF.

The chain joins TRBV3-1 (or the pseudogene TRBV3-2) to TRBJ1-2; D is perhaps TRBD1 (5 bases). This CDR3 spans 13 amino acids. The V and J ends lost 4 bases and 7 bases respectively, with 13 bases between them. Germline V gives CDR1 LGHDT, CDR2 YNNKEL (reference sequence). CDR3 DNA: TGTGCCAGCAGCCCCCTCGGGGGTGGTGGCTACACCTTC. This translates into CASSPLGGGGYTF.

The chain recombines TRBV4-1 with TRBJ1-4; D not resolved. The CDR3 runs to 16 residues. Germline V gene data show CDR1 as MGHRA and CDR2 as YSYEKL. Trimming cost V 3 bases and J 0 bases, with 11 bases left between them. The CDR3 region is CASSHYGLATNEKLFF. CDR3 nucleotide sequence: TGCGCCAGCAGCCATTATGGGCTTGCAACTAATGAAAAACTGTTTTTT.

This clone was seen once. The chain uses TRBV7-2 and TRBJ2-7, with D perhaps matching TRBD1 (6 bases). Trimming cost V 3 bases and J 6 bases, with 12 bases left between them. The V gene's germline CDR1 is SGHTA and CDR2 FQGNSA. The CDR3 covers 13 residues. For the CDR3, the DNA is TGTGCCAGCAGCTTTCAACAGGGTAGCGAGCAGTACGTC. Translated, it gives CASSFQQGSEQYV.

The chain couples TRBV3-1 (or the pseudogene TRBV3-2) to TRBJ2-7; D not resolved. CDR1 and CDR2 from the germline V gene are LGHDT and YNNKEL (reference sequence). The length of the CDR3 is 17 residues. Trimming took off 0 bases at V and 6 bases at J, with 21 bases between the two ends. CDR3 bases: TGTGCCAGCAGCCAAGAAGAGTTGGGCACTCTGCCTGGCGAGCAGTACGTC. Protein: CASSQEELGTLPGEQYV.

The rearrangement links TRBV2 to TRBJ1-6, with 7 positions matching TRBD1. V shed 4 bases and J 9 bases; nucleotides not matched to a gene: 6. CDR1 and CDR2 (germline): SNHLY, FYNNEI. This CDR3 has 14 residues. Here the CDR3 reads CASSGQGIGSPLHF. CDR3 sequence (DNA): TGTGCCAGCAGTGGACAGGGAATAGGTTCACCCCTCCACTTT.

The rearrangement joins TRBV6-6 to TRBJ1-1, with D perhaps TRBD1 (6 bases). This CDR3 has 12 amino acids. CDR1 is MNHNY and CDR2 is SVGAGI in the germline V gene (reference sequence). Trimming pared 4 bases from V and 14 bases from J, leaving 17 bases between. The CDR3 loop is CASSSYKITGFF. The CDR3 DNA is TGTGCCAGCAGTTCCTATAAAATAACAGGGTTCTTT.